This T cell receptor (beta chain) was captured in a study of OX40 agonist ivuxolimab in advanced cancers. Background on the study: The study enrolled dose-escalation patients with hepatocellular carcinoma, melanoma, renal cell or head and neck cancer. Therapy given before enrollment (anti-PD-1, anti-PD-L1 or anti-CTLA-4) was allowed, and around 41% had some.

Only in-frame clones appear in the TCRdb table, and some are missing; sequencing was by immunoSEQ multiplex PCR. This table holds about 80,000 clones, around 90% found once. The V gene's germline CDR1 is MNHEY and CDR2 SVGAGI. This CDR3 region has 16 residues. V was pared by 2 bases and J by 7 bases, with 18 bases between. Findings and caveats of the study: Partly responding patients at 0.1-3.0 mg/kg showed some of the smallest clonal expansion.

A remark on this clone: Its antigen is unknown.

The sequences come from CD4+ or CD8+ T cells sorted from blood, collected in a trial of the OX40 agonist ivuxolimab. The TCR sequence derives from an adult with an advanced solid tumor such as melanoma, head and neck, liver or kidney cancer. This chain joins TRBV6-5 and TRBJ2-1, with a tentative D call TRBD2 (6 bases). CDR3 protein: CASSYNRLGNDNEQFF. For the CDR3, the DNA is TGTGCCAGCAGTTACAACAGACTAGGGAATGATAATGAGCAGTTCTTC.